This T cell receptor beta chain was found in a study of blood T cell repertoires in COVID-19. Study summary: Sources were T cells, B-cell-depleted T cells, or PBMCs; the material itself was cDNA or gDNA.

Germline assignment: CDR1 MNHEY and CDR2 SMNVEV (reference sequence). J gave up 10 bases and V 4 bases, and 9 bases lay outside the gene matches. This CDR3 is 15 amino acids long. Repertoires were generated with immunoSEQ multiplex PCR, while TCRdb's copy carries only in-frame clones and drops some. The repertoire holds about 400,000 clones, with roughly 86% as singletons. The rearrangement links TRBV27 to TRBJ1-6; 8 bases fit TRBD1. The TCR sequence derives from a woman in her 40s with acute COVID-19. Sequenced material: PBMCs or T cells enriched from blood (not recorded which). CDR3 sequence: CASSSDRGGRSPLHF. CDR3 bases: TGTGCCAGCAGTTCCGACAGGGGTGGTAGGTCACCCCTCCACTTT.